The 26 T cell receptor beta chains presented below share a single source sample, sequenced in a study of T cells after posttransplantation cyclophosphamide. Assay used: immunoSEQ multiplex PCR; TCRdb lists only in-frame clones, some missing. The table lists 16,000 or so clones, 85% of them singletons. Sampled 1 year posttransplant, controls received myeloablative marrow transplants, methotrexate and a calcineurin inhibitor. This specimen was PBMCs, taken after allogeneic stem cell transplant with calcineurin inhibitor and methotrexate. These receptors all stem from a female patient between 18 and 35 years old who received an allogeneic stem cell transplant from an unrelated donor, was CMV-positive, and had acute and chronic GVHD. A share of the T cells may be of graft donor origin.

The chain couples TRBV15 to TRBJ2-7; TRBD2 matches at 12 bases. V lost 1 base, J lost 4 bases, and 2 bases stayed unmatched. Germline V lookup: CDR1 LNHNV, CDR2 YYDKDF (reference sequence). CDR3 length: 15 residues. The CDR3 DNA sequence: TGTGCCACCAGCAGAGGACTAGCGGGAGTGTACGAGCAGTACTTC. Amino acid sequence: CATSRGLAGVYEQYF.

This chain connects TRBV29-1 to TRBJ1-1; maybe TRBD1 (5 bases). The germline V and J ends were trimmed by 4 bases and 1 base, with 7 bases remaining between them. CDR1 and CDR2 from the germline V gene are SQVTM and ANQGSEA. CDR3 length: 12 amino acids. The DNA for the CDR3 is TGCAGCGTTGGCGGGGGGAACACTGAAGCTTTCTTT. Its protein is CSVGGGNTEAFF.

About this clone itself: The same CDR3 also results from other DNA sequences found in this sample. The chain is built from TRBV27 and TRBJ2-6; D gene uncertain. The V and J ends lost 7 bases and 1 base respectively, with 8 bases between them. CDR3 length equals 14 residues. CDR1 and CDR2 (germline): MNHEY, SMNVEV (reference sequence). The chain's CDR3 is CASTPLSGANVLTF. The CDR3 nucleotides are TGTGCCAGCACTCCCCTATCTGGGGCCAACGTCCTGACTTTC.

CDR3 DNA sequence: TGTGCCAGCAGCGCGTCCCAGACAGGGTTCAATGAGCAGTTCTTC. Its translation: CASSASQTGFNEQFF. The V gene is TRBV6-6, the J gene TRBJ2-1; 7 bases map to TRBD1. Germline assignment: CDR1 MNHNY and CDR2 SVGAGI (reference sequence). The CDR3 contains 15 residues. V lost 6 bases to trimming and J lost 6 bases; unmatched junction nucleotides: 11.

The chain employs TRBV11-3 and TRBJ2-7; TRBD2 matches 8 bases. V lost 1 base to trimming and J lost 4 bases; unmatched junction nucleotides: 6. CDR3 size: 15 residues. In germline, CDR1 is SGHNT, CDR2 YENEEA. CDR3 in DNA: TGTGCCAGCAGCTTAGGGAGCGGGGGCGTATACGAGCAGTACTTC. This codes for CASSLGSGGVYEQYF.

The chain joins TRBV4-1 to TRBJ1-5, with D perhaps matching TRBD1 (6 bases). This CDR3 is 16 amino acids long. The germline V gene has CDR1 MGHRA and CDR2 YSYEKL. Trimming took 1 base from V and 4 from J, leaving 14 bases between them. This CDR3 is CASSQVLDSLNQPQHF. The CDR3 nucleotides read TGCGCCAGCAGCCAAGTTCTGGACAGCCTTAATCAGCCCCAGCATTTT.

The chain recombines TRBV6-1 with TRBJ2-5, with 7 bases that match TRBD1. The CDR3 is 16 amino acids. Trimming took 3 bases from V and 0 from J; bases not matched to a gene: 7. CDR1 and CDR2 from the germline V gene are MNHNS and SASEGT. In DNA, the CDR3 is TGTGCCAGCAGTGATAGGACAGGACTGTACCAAGAGACCCAGTACTTC. It yields the protein CASSDRTGLYQETQYF.

This clone was found once. This chain connects TRBV5-4 to TRBJ2-3; 8 bases are shared with TRBD2. The CDR3 is made up of 15 amino acids. In germline, CDR1 is SGHNT, CDR2 YYREEE (reference sequence). V gave up 4 bases and J gave up 5 bases; unmatched junction bases: 9. CDR3 sequence (DNA): TGTGCCAGCAGCCAAGTCCGGGAGGGCCAAGATACGCAGTATTTT. Protein sequence: CASSQVREGQDTQYF. Full variable domain (outside the CDR3, taken from reference TRBV5-4 and TRBJ2-3): ETGVTQSPTHLIKTRGQQVTLRCSSQSGHNTVSWYQQALGQGPQFIFQYYREEENGRGNFPPRFSGLQFPNYSSELNVNALELDDSALYLCASSQVREGQDTQYFGPGTRLTVL.

The genes are TRBV2 and TRBJ2-7; 8 positions agree with TRBD1. This CDR3 has 15 residues. With 7 bases clipped from V and 0 bases from J, the junction kept 8 bases outside the gene matches. CDR1 is SNHLY, CDR2 FYNNEI, per germline. The CDR3 nucleotides read TGTGCCAGCAAAATCGCTACAGGGGGCTCCTACGAGCAGTACTTC. Amino acid sequence: CASKIATGGSYEQYF.

In nucleotides, the CDR3 is TGTGCCAGCAGTTCACCCTTGGACAGCGAGGATACAATTTACCAGTTCTTC. Translation: CASSSPLDSEDTIYQFF. This chain connects TRBV28 to TRBJ2-1; D possibly corresponds to TRBD1 (6 bases). Trimming cost V 4 bases and J 13 bases, with 29 bases left between them. The CDR3 is 17 amino acids. Per germline, CDR1 MDHEN and CDR2 SYDVKM.

The V call is TRBV30, the J call TRBJ2-1; 8 bases line up with TRBD2. Germline assignment: CDR1 GTSNPN and CDR2 SVGIG (reference sequence). The CDR3 contains 15 residues. Losses at the gene ends were 2 bases for V and 3 bases for J; bases not matched to a gene: 6. CDR3 sequence reads: CAWSRGSGIYNEQFF. CDR3 nucleotide sequence: TGTGCCTGGAGTCGCGGTAGCGGGATCTACAATGAGCAGTTCTTC.

The V call is TRBV6-1, the J call TRBJ2-3; 10 positions agree with TRBD2. Per the germline V gene, CDR1 is MNHNS and CDR2 is SASEGT. CDR3 length equals 14 residues. Trimming at V came to 6 bases and at J to 5 bases, leaving 5 bases not matched to a gene. The CDR3 spells CASSPRTSGDTQYF. CDR3 in DNA: TGTGCCAGCAGCCCTAGGACTAGCGGAGATACGCAGTATTTT.

V and J are TRBV10-3 and TRBJ2-3, with D possibly being TRBD1 (5 bases). V was cut by 2 bases and J by 0 bases, with 6 bases left in between. In germline, CDR1 is ENHRY, CDR2 SYGVKD. CDR3 length equals 14 residues. As DNA, the CDR3 is TGTGCCATCAGTGAGAGGGGAAGCACAGATACGCAGTATTTT. The encoded protein is CAISERGSTDTQYF.

The chain is built from TRBV7-2 and TRBJ2-3; no definite D call. Germline CDR1 SGHTA, CDR2 FQGNSA. There are 14 residues in the CDR3. Between the trimmed V and J ends, which lost 3 bases and 5 bases, there was a span of 12 bases. In DNA, the CDR3 is TGTGCCAGCAGCTTTGTAATAGCAAGAGATACGCAGTATTTT. Residues: CASSFVIARDTQYF.

Comment on this clone: The sample holds other DNA sequences that translate to the same CDR3. This chain uses TRBV7-2 with TRBJ1-4, with D perhaps TRBD1 (6 bases). Between the trimmed V and J ends, which lost 0 bases and 2 bases, there was a span of 10 bases. CDR3 length: 16 residues. In germline, CDR1 is SGHTA, CDR2 FQGNSA. CDR3 coding DNA: TGTGCCAGCAGCTTAGCGGGGGCAGCTACTAATGAAAAACTGTTTTTT. Its protein product is CASSLAGAATNEKLFF.

The chain uses TRBV7-9 and TRBJ1-1; 8 bases match TRBD1. The CDR3 covers 15 residues. Looked up from germline, CDR1 is SEHNR and CDR2 is FQNEAQ (reference sequence). Trimming at V came to 1 base and at J to 7 bases, leaving 8 bases not matched to a gene. CDR3 DNA: TGTGCCAGCAGCTTAGGAAGGACAGGGTTGGTTGAAGCTTTCTTT. This translates into CASSLGRTGLVEAFF.

This chain uses TRBV4-2 with TRBJ1-1, with 7 positions matching TRBD1. The germline V gene has CDR1 LGHNA and CDR2 YNFKEQ. J was trimmed by 3 bases and V by 2 bases; bases with no gene match: 9. The CDR3 sequence is 16 residues long. The CDR3 nucleotides are TGTGCCAGCAGCCAACCGACAGGGACGGTGGACACTGAAGCTTTCTTT. Translation gives CASSQPTGTVDTEAFF.

The chain links TRBV7-2 to TRBJ2-1, with D possibly matching TRBD2 (5 bases). The CDR3 sequence is 16 residues long. Deletions cut 1 base from V and 0 bases from J, with 10 bases between. CDR1 and CDR2 (germline): SGHTA, FQGNSA. The CDR3 is CASSLVASFSYNEQFF. CDR3 coding DNA: TGTGCCAGCAGCTTAGTAGCGAGTTTCTCCTACAATGAGCAGTTCTTC.

The chain uses TRBV27 and TRBJ2-7, with D possibly TRBD1 on 5 matching bases. This CDR3 has 12 amino acids. V was trimmed by 2 bases and J by 6 bases, leaving 8 bases between them. CDR1 is MNHEY, CDR2 SMNVEV, per germline (reference sequence). The CDR3 DNA sequence: TGTGCCAGCAGTTTAAGGGGCTCCGAGCAGTACTTC. Amino acids: CASSLRGSEQYF.

The rearrangement links TRBV7-2 to TRBJ2-7, with 10 bases that match TRBD1. The V and J ends lost 5 bases and 7 bases, in that order; junction bases with no gene match: 5. Germline assignment: CDR1 SGHTA and CDR2 FQGNSA. This CDR3 is 13 amino acids long. This CDR3 is CASSRQGAREQYF. Written as DNA, the CDR3 is TGTGCCAGCAGCCGACAGGGGGCGAGGGAGCAGTACTTC.

The chain carries TRBV9 and TRBJ2-1; TRBD2 aligns across 12 bases. This CDR3 comprises 16 residues. J lost 4 bases, V lost 0 bases, and 2 bases had no gene match. From germline, CDR1 is SGDLS and CDR2 YYNGEE. CDR3 sequence: CASSVASGRGYNEQFF. CDR3 coding DNA: TGTGCCAGCAGCGTAGCTAGCGGGAGGGGGTACAATGAGCAGTTCTTC.

This sequence joins TRBV6-1 and TRBJ2-7, with D perhaps TRBD1 (5 bases). The CDR3 runs 12 residues. Germline lookup yields CDR1 MNHNS and CDR2 SASEGT. With 7 bases removed from V and 3 bases from J, the gap between germline ends came to 10 bases. The CDR3 DNA reads as TGTGCCAGCACCCCAGGGCTCTACGAGCAGTACTTC. Residues: CASTPGLYEQYF.

V gene TRBV19 combines with J gene TRBJ2-1; D perhaps matches TRBD1 (6 bases). Germline V gene lookup returns CDR1 LNHDA and CDR2 SQIVND (reference sequence). V lost 2 bases to trimming and J lost 5 bases, with 7 bases between them. This CDR3 has 13 residues. The CDR3 protein is CASSISGDNEQFF. CDR3 sequence (DNA): TGTGCCAGTAGTATATCAGGGGACAATGAGCAGTTCTTC.

This clone was detected once. The chain recombines TRBV6-5 with TRBJ2-5; TRBD2 matches at 7 bases. V lost 1 base to trimming and J lost 1 base; unmatched junction nucleotides: 3. This CDR3 region has 15 residues. CDR1 MNHEY and CDR2 SVGAGI come from the germline V gene. CDR3 residues: CASSYFASGQETQYF. CDR3 nucleotide sequence: TGTGCCAGCAGTTACTTCGCTAGCGGCCAAGAGACCCAGTACTTC.

V and J are TRBV14 and TRBJ1-5; 9 bases agree with TRBD1. The CDR3 has 18 amino acids. Germline CDR1 SGHDN, CDR2 FVKESK. V gave up 4 bases and J gave up 0 bases; unmatched junction bases: 10. CDR3 sequence (DNA): TGTGCCAGCAGCCTCCTCCGGACAGGGGTTTATAGCAATCAGCCCCAGCATTTT. Residues: CASSLLRTGVYSNQPQHF.

The chain is built from TRBV6-5 and TRBJ2-7; no definite D call. CDR1 and CDR2 from the germline V gene are MNHEY and SVGAGI. This CDR3 is built from 13 residues. V shed 5 bases and J shed 6 bases, with 14 bases lying between them. CDR3 coding DNA: TGTGCCAGCAGTGACCGTCTAGTGGGCGAGCAGTACTTC. Translation: CASSDRLVGEQYF.